The 10 T cell receptor beta chains in this list originate from one sample, sequenced in a study of cytomegalovirus exposure and HLA in healthy donors. A multiplex PCR was run with 60 Vbeta primers and 13 Jbeta primers. The repertoire was sequenced with immunoSEQ multiplex PCR; TCRdb's copy has only in-frame clones and lacks some. This sample's table has about 200,000 clones. The sample was PBMCs. The receptor set was obtained from a boy aged 5 to 17 in good health and CMV-seronegative.

This rearrangement joins TRBV9 to TRBJ2-1, with D possibly being TRBD2 (6 bases). The CDR3 loop spans 15 amino acids. Germline lookup yields CDR1 SGDLS and CDR2 YYNGEE. V was clipped by 0 bases and J by 5 bases, with 12 bases between them. The chain's CDR3 is CASSVGGDPNNEQFF. CDR3 coding DNA: TGTGCCAGCAGCGTAGGGGGGGACCCCAACAATGAGCAGTTCTTC.

This chain links TRBV25-1 with TRBJ2-5; D perhaps matches TRBD1 (6 bases). V was cut by 2 bases and J by 6 bases, with 13 bases left in between. From germline, CDR1 is MGHDK and CDR2 SYGVNS. There are 14 residues in the CDR3. CDR3 sequence reads: CASSETDSVKTQYF. The CDR3 DNA is TGTGCCAGCAGTGAAACGGACAGCGTGAAGACCCAGTACTTC.

The chain employs TRBV5-4 and TRBJ2-5; possibly TRBD2 for D (6 bases). This CDR3 region has 14 residues. V gave up 4 bases and J gave up 3 bases, with 13 bases separating them. The V gene's germline CDR1 is SGHNT and CDR2 YYREEE (reference sequence). The CDR3 DNA is TGTGCCAGCAGCCCCGGAGGGGTAAAAGAGACCCAGTACTTC. Amino acids: CASSPGGVKETQYF.

The chain links TRBV5-1 to TRBJ1-2, with D unclear. This CDR3 comprises 13 residues. The V end lost 0 bases, the J end lost 8 bases, and 11 bases lay between the germline ends. CDR1 and CDR2 (germline): SGHRS, YFSETQ. Here the CDR3 DNA reads TGCGCCAGCAGCTTGGGATCGGAGACCGGCTACACCTTC. Protein product: CASSLGSETGYTF.

The chain has TRBV7-2 and TRBJ1-2; unclear D gene. Trimming stripped 5 bases from V and 10 bases from J, with 26 bases between. The germline CDR1 and CDR2 sequences are SGHTA and FQGNSA. The CDR3 runs 16 residues. The CDR3 DNA is TGTGCCAGCAGCCCGGGTGGGAGCATTCCGGCGGGTAACTACACCTTC. Its translation is CASSPGGSIPAGNYTF.

V and J are TRBV7-9 and TRBJ2-4, with TRBD2 matching 7 bases. The V gene's germline CDR1 is SEHNR and CDR2 FQNEAQ (reference sequence). J gave up 0 bases and V 5 bases, and 7 bases lay outside the gene matches. The CDR3 loop spans 16 amino acids. CDR3 sequence (DNA): TGTGCCAGCAGCCTCCCAGCGGGGTTAGCCAAAAACATTCAGTACTTC. This encodes CASSLPAGLAKNIQYF.

The chain recombines TRBV28 with TRBJ1-6, with D possibly matching TRBD1 (6 bases). The CDR3 totals 13 residues. CDR1 MDHEN and CDR2 SYDVKM come from the germline V gene. V was pared by 4 bases and J by 8 bases, with 9 bases between. The CDR3 spells CASSWTVYSPLHF. DNA for the CDR3: TGTGCCAGCAGTTGGACAGTCTATTCACCCCTCCACTTT.

The V call is TRBV19, the J call TRBJ1-2, with 7 bases matching TRBD1. The CDR3 contains 13 residues. With 3 bases clipped from V and 14 bases from J, the junction kept 12 bases outside the gene matches. Germline CDR1 and CDR2: LNHDA and SQIVND (reference sequence). The CDR3 DNA is TGTGCCAGTAGTATCGGGACAGACGGGCGGAGTACCTTC. This sequence encodes CASSIGTDGRSTF.

This sequence joins TRBV5-1 and TRBJ1-2; D possibly corresponds to TRBD1 (6 bases). V shed 9 bases and J shed 4 bases, with 16 bases lying between them. This CDR3 comprises 13 residues. Germline V gives CDR1 SGHRS, CDR2 YFSETQ. The CDR3 DNA reads as TGCGCCACCAAAGCAAGGGGGGGCTATGGCTACACCTTC. Amino acids: CATKARGGYGYTF.

The rearrangement uses TRBV9 and TRBJ2-3; the match to TRBD2 covers 10 bases. Germline V gives CDR1 SGDLS, CDR2 YYNGEE. J gave up 0 bases and V 3 bases, and 7 bases lay outside the gene matches. The CDR3 sequence is 17 residues long. The CDR3 region has the DNA TGTGCCAGCAGCGGATTAGCGGGGGGCTCTAGCACAGATACGCAGTATTTT. Residues: CASSGLAGGSSTDTQYF.